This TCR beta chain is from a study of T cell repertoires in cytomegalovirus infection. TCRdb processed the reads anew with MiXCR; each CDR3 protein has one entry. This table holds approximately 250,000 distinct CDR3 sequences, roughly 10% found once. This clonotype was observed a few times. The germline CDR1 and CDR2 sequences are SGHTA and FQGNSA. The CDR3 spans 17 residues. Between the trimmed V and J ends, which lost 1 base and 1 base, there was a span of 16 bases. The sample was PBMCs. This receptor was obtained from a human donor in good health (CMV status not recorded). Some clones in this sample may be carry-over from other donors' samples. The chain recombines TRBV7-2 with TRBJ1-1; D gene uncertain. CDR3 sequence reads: CASSLGVGFGANTEAFF. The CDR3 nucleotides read TGTGCCAGCAGCTTAGGAGTTGGGTTCGGTGCGAACACTGAAGCTTTCTTT.